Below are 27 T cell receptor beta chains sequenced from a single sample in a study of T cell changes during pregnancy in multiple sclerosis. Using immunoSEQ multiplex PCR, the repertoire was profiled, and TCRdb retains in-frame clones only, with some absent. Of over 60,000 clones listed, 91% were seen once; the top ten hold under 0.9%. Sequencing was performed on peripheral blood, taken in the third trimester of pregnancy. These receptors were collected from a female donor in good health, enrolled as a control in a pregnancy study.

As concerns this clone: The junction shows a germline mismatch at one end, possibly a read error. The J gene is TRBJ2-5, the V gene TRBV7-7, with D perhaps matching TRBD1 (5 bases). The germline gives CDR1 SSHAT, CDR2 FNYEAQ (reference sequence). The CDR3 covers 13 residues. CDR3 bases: TGTGCTAGCAGCAACAGGATCCAAGAGACCCAGTACTTC. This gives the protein CASSNRIQETQYF.

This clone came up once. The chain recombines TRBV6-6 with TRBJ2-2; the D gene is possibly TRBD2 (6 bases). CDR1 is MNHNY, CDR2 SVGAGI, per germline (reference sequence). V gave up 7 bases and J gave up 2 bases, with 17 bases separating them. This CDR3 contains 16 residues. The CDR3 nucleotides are TGTGCCAGCATCTTTGGGGGGACGGGAAACACCGGGGAGCTGTTTTTT. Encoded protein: CASIFGGTGNTGELFF.

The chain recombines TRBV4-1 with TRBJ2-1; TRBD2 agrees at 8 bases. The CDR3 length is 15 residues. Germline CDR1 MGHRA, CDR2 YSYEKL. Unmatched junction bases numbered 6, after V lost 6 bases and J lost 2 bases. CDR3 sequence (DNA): TGCGCCAGCAGGCCAGAGCGGGGGACCTACAATGAGCAGTTCTTC. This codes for CASRPERGTYNEQFF.

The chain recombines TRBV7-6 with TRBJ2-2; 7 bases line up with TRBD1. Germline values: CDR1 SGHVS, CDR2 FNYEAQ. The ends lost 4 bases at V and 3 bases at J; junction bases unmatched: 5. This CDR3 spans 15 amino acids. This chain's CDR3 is CASSSTGSHTGELFF. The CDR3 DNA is TGTGCCAGCAGCTCGACAGGGTCACACACCGGGGAGCTGTTTTTT.

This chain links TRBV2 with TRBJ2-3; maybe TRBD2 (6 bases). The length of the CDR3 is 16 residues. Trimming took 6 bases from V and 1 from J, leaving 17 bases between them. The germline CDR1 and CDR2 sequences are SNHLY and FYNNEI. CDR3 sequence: CASRDLAVWGTDTQYF. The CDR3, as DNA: TGTGCCAGCAGGGACTTAGCGGTTTGGGGCACAGATACGCAGTATTTT.

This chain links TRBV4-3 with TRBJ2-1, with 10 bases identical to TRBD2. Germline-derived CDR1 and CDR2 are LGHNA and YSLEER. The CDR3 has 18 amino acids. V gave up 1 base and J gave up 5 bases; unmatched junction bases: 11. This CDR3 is CASSQGIRGLADNNEQFF. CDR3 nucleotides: TGCGCCAGCAGCCAAGGAATTCGAGGACTAGCGGATAACAATGAGCAGTTCTTC.

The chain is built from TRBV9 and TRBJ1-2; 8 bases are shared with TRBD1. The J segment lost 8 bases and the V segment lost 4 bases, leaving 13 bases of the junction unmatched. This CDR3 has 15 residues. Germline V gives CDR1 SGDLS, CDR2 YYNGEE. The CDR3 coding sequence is TGTGCCAGCAGCCCCCGACAGGGGACTTTGGGGGGCTACACCTTC. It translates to CASSPRQGTLGGYTF. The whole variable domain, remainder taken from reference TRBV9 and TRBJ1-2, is DSGVTQTPKHLITATGQRVTLRCSPRSGDLSVYWYQQSLDQGLQFLIQYYNGEERAKGNILERFSAQQFPDLHSELNLSSLELGDSALYFCASSPRQGTLGGYTFGSGTRLTVV.

CDR3 sequence (DNA): TGCGCCAGCAGCCAAGGGACAGTCTACGAGCAGTACTTC. Translating it yields CASSQGTVYEQYF. The chain combines TRBV4-1 with TRBJ2-7; possible D gene TRBD1, 6 bases. Germline CDR1 and CDR2: MGHRA and YSYEKL. Between the trimmed V and J ends, which lost 1 base and 3 bases, there was a span of 7 bases. CDR3 size: 13 residues.

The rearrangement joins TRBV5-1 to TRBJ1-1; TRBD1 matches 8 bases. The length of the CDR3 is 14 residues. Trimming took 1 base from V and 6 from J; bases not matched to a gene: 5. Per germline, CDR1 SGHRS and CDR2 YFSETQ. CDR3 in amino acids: CASSLTQGVPEAFF. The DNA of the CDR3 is TGCGCCAGCAGCTTGACACAGGGGGTCCCTGAAGCTTTCTTT.

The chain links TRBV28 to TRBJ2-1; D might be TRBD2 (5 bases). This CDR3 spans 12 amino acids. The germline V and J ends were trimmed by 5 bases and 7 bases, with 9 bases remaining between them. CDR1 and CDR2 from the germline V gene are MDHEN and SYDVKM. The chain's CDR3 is CASSLGANEQFF. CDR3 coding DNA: TGTGCCAGCAGTCTGGGAGCAAATGAGCAGTTCTTC. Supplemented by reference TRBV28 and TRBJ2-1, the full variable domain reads DVKVTQSSRYLVKRTGEKVFLECVQDMDHENMFWYRQDPGLGLRLIYFSYDVKMKEKGDIPEGYSVSREKKERFSLILESASTNQTSMYLCASSLGANEQFFGPGTRLTVL.

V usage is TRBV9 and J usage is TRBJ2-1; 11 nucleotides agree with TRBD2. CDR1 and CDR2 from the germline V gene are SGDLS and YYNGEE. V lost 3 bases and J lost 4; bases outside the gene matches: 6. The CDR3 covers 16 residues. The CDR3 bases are TGTGCCAGCAGCGCCCCGGGACTAGCGGATTACAATGAGCAGTTCTTC. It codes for CASSAPGLADYNEQFF.

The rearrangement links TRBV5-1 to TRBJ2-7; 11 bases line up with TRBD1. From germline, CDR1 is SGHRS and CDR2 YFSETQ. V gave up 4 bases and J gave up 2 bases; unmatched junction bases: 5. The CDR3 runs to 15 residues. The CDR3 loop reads CASSAAGQGAYEQYF. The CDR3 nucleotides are TGCGCCAGCAGCGCGGCGGGACAGGGGGCCTACGAGCAGTACTTC.

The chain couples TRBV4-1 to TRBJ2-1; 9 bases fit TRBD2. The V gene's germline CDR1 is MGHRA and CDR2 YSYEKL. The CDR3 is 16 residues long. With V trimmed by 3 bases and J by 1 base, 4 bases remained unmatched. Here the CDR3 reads CASSQTSGPSYNEQFF. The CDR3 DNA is TGCGCCAGCAGCCAGACTAGCGGACCTTCCTACAATGAGCAGTTCTTC.

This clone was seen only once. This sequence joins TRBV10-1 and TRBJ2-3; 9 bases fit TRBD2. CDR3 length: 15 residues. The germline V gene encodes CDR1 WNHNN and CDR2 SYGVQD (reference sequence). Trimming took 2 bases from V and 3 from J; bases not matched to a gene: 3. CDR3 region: CASSEAGGGTDTQYF. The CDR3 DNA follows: TGCGCCAGCAGTGAGGCGGGAGGGGGGACAGATACGCAGTATTTT.

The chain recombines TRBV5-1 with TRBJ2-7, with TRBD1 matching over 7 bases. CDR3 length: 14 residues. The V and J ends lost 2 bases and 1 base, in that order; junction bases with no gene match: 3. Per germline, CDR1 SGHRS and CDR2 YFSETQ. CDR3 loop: CASSFTGQSYEQYF. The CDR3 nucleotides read TGCGCCAGCAGCTTCACGGGACAGTCCTACGAGCAGTACTTC.

The CDR3 region has the DNA TGTGCCAGCACCGCGCTCGGCGGGGACACTGAAGCTTTCTTT. Translated: CASTALGGDTEAFF. The rearrangement joins TRBV2 to TRBJ1-1; the D is unclear. The germline V gene encodes CDR1 SNHLY and CDR2 FYNNEI. Deletions cut 7 bases from V and 3 bases from J, with 15 bases between. The CDR3 length is 14 residues.

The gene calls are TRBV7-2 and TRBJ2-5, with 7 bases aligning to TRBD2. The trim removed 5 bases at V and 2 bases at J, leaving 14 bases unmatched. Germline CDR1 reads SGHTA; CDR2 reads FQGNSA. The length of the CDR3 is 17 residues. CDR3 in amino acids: CASSLTMGGYPQETQYF. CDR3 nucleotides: TGTGCCAGCAGCCTCACTATGGGGGGGTACCCACAAGAGACCCAGTACTTC. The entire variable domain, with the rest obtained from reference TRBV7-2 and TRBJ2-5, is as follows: GAGVSQSPSNKVTEKGKDVELRCDPISGHTALYWYRQSLGQGLEFLIYFQGNSAPDKSGLPSDRFSAERTGGSVSTLTIQRTQQEDSAVYLCASSLTMGGYPQETQYFGPGTRLLVL.

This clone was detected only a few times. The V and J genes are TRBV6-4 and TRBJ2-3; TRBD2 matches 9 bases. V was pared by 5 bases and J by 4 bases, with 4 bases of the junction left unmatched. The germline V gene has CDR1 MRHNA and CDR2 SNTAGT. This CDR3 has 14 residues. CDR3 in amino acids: CASSLAGEADTQYF. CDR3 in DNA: TGTGCCAGCAGTTTAGCGGGAGAAGCAGATACGCAGTATTTT.

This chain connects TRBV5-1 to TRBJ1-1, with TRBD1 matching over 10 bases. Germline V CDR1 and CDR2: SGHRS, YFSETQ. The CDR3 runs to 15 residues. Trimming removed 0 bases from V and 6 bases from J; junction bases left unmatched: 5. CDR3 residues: CASSLVDRGLSEAFF. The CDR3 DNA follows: TGCGCCAGCAGCTTGGTGGACAGGGGGTTGTCTGAAGCTTTCTTT.

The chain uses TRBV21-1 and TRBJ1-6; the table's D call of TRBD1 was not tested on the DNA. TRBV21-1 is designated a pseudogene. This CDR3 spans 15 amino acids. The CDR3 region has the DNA TGTGCCAGCAGCAAAGACGGACAGGGAAATACACCCCTCCACTTT. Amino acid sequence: CASSKDGQGNTPLHF.

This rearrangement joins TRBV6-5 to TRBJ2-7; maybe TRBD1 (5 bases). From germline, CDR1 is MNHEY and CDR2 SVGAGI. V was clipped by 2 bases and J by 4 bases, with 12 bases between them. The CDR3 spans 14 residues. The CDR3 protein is CASSYGSKGYEQYF. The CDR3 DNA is TGTGCCAGCAGTTACGGTAGCAAGGGGTACGAGCAGTACTTC.

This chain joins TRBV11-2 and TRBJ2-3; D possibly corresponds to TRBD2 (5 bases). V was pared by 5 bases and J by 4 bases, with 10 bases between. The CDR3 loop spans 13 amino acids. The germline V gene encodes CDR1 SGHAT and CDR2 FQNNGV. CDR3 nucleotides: TGTGCCAGCAGCCGGACTTTCTCAGATACGCAGTATTTT. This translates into CASSRTFSDTQYF.

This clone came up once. CDR3 residues: CASKTGGERGYTF. The CDR3 coding sequence is TGTGCCAGCAAGACAGGGGGAGAGAGGGGCTACACCTTC. This sequence joins TRBV2 and TRBJ1-2; TRBD1 matches at 9 bases. Germline V gene lookup returns CDR1 SNHLY and CDR2 FYNNEI. After removal of 7 bases from V and 8 bases from J, the junction contained 8 bases not matched to a gene. CDR3 size: 13 residues.

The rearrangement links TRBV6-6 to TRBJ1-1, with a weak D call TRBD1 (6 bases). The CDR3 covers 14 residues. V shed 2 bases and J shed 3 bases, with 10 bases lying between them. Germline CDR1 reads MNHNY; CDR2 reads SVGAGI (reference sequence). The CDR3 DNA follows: TGTGCCAGCAGTTACCCCGGACAGTACACTGAAGCTTTCTTT. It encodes CASSYPGQYTEAFF.

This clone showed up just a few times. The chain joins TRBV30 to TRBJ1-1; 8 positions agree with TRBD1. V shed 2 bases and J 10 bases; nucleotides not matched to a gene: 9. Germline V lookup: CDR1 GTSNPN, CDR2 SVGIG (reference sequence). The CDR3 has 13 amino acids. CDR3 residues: CAWSPLTGAGAFF. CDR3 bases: TGTGCCTGGAGTCCCTTGACAGGGGCTGGAGCTTTCTTT. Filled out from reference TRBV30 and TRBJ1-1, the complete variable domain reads SQTIHQWPATLVQPVGSPLSLECTVEGTSNPNLYWYRQAAGRGLQLLFYSVGIGQISSEVPQNLSASRPQDRQFILSSKKLLLSDSGFYLCAWSPLTGAGAFFGQGTRLTVV.

CDR3 sequence (DNA): TGCGCCAGCAGCTCGGGGCAGGGGGCCTACGAGCAGTACTTC. Its protein is CASSSGQGAYEQYF. The rearrangement uses TRBV5-1 and TRBJ2-7; 7 positions agree with TRBD1. The J segment lost 2 bases and the V segment lost 3 bases, leaving 5 bases of the junction unmatched. The CDR3 runs to 14 residues. Germline V gives CDR1 SGHRS, CDR2 YFSETQ.

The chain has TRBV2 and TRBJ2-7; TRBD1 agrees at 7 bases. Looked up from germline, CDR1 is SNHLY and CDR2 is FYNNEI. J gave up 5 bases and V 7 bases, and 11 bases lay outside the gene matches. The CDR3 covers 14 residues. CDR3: CASTLIGGQNEQYF. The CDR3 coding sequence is TGTGCCAGCACCTTAATAGGGGGACAGAACGAGCAGTACTTC.